The 26 T cell receptor beta chains reported below all come from one sample, sequenced in a study of cytomegalovirus exposure and HLA in healthy donors (dated by TCRdb to between 2016 and 2019). Libraries were prepared through the immunoSEQ multiplex PCR assay. The multiplex PCR relied on a mix of 60 forward primers for TCR Vbeta segments and 13 reverse primers for TCR Jbeta segments. Imported from immuneACCESS, the table was reduced by TCRdb to in-frame sequences with V and J called. These copies leave out some clones; in studies compared against another copy, an unresolved V gene accounts for under half, and the cause of the remainder is not known. The sample table shows 150,000 to 200,000 clones, and 75% to 80% are seen once. The ten largest account for 6% of the sample. Specimen: PBMCs. These receptors all come from a woman aged 25 to 39 in good health and CMV-seropositive.

The CDR3 loop reads CSAEVQGSTNYGYTF. CDR3 in DNA: TGCAGCGCCGAAGTTCAGGGAAGTACCAACTATGGCTACACCTTC. V usage is TRBV29-1 and J usage is TRBJ1-2, with D possibly being TRBD1 (5 bases). The CDR3 loop spans 15 amino acids. V was pared by 7 bases and J by 2 bases, with 20 bases between. The germline V gene encodes CDR1 SQVTM and CDR2 ANQGSEA. The whole variable domain, filled in from reference TRBV29-1 and TRBJ1-2, reads SAVISQKPSRDICQRGTSLTIQCQVDSQVTMMFWYRQQPGQSLTLIATANQGSEATYESGFVIDKFPISRPNLTFSTLTVSNMSPEDSSIYLCSAEVQGSTNYGYTFGSGTRLTVV.

This chain connects TRBV27 to TRBJ1-6; 12 bases map to TRBD1. This CDR3 is built from 15 residues. CDR1 is MNHEY and CDR2 is SMNVEV in the germline V gene (reference sequence). J lost 8 bases, V lost 5 bases, and 4 bases had no gene match. This CDR3 is CASSRGTGGYSPLHF. CDR3 DNA: TGTGCCAGCAGTAGAGGGACAGGGGGCTATTCACCCCTCCACTTT.

CDR3 residues: CASSYSVAGSREQYF. The CDR3 bases are TGTGCCAGCAGTTACTCGGTAGCGGGATCACGCGAGCAGTACTTC. The rearrangement uses TRBV6-5 and TRBJ2-7; TRBD2 agrees at 8 bases. CDR1 MNHEY and CDR2 SVGAGI come from the germline V gene. After removal of 0 bases from V and 6 bases from J, the junction contained 7 bases not matched to a gene. The CDR3 extends over 15 amino acids.

The CDR3 is CAISDGRGKSQPQHF. DNA of the CDR3: TGTGCCATCAGTGATGGCAGGGGTAAAAGTCAGCCCCAGCATTTT. The rearrangement uses TRBV10-3 and TRBJ1-5, with D maybe TRBD1 (6 bases). This CDR3 has 15 amino acids. The V end was cut by 3 bases, the J end by 6 bases, with 15 bases between. CDR1 and CDR2 (germline): ENHRY, SYGVKD.

V is TRBV11-2 and J is TRBJ2-1, with D possibly being TRBD2 (6 bases). Looked up from germline, CDR1 is SGHAT and CDR2 is FQNNGV. The length of the CDR3 is 16 residues. V was shortened by 1 base and J by 9 bases, with 19 bases between the two germline ends. The CDR3 DNA sequence: TGTGCCAGCAGCTTAGTCCGGGAGACTCCACGCGGTGAGCAGTTCTTC. Residues: CASSLVRETPRGEQFF.

This clone has a single count. This chain uses TRBV5-6 with TRBJ2-7; D possibly corresponds to TRBD2 (5 bases). The CDR3 has 13 amino acids. Trimming took off 6 bases at V and 3 bases at J, with 13 bases between the two ends. Germline-derived CDR1 and CDR2 are SGHDT and YYEEEE. For the CDR3, the DNA is TGTGCCAGCATGTCAGCGGCGGTCTACGAGCAGTACTTC. This codes for CASMSAAVYEQYF.

The chain carries TRBV19 and TRBJ1-1; D is possibly TRBD1 (5 bases). The CDR3 is 14 residues long. V lost 6 bases, J lost 0 bases, and 11 bases lay in between. Germline lookup yields CDR1 LNHDA and CDR2 SQIVND (reference sequence). The CDR3 DNA sequence: TGTGCCAGTAGGGAAACAGGACTGAACACTGAAGCTTTCTTT. As protein: CASRETGLNTEAFF.

The chain links TRBV27 to TRBJ2-7; D ambiguous. Trimming took 3 bases from V and 0 from J, leaving 6 bases between them. Germline CDR1 reads MNHEY; CDR2 reads SMNVEV (reference sequence). There are 13 residues in the CDR3. DNA for the CDR3: TGTGCCAGCAGTTTTCAGAACTCCTACGAGCAGTACTTC. Translation: CASSFQNSYEQYF.

This clone has only a few counts. This rearrangement joins TRBV7-6 to TRBJ2-7; D is possibly TRBD1 (5 bases). V was shortened by 0 bases and J by 5 bases, with 5 bases between the two germline ends. Germline CDR1 SGHVS, CDR2 FNYEAQ. This CDR3 is 12 amino acids long. The CDR3 here is CASSLAGDEQYF. As DNA, the CDR3 is TGTGCCAGCAGCTTAGCAGGGGACGAGCAGTACTTC.

The chain uses TRBV7-3 and TRBJ1-6; D remains unclear. The CDR3 consists of 13 residues. Between the trimmed V and J ends, which lost 5 bases and 9 bases, there was a span of 11 bases. CDR1 is SGHTA and CDR2 is FQGTGA in the germline V gene. The CDR3 DNA reads as TGTGCCAGCAGCGAGGATTTAGTTTCACCCCTCCACTTT. The encoded protein is CASSEDLVSPLHF.

The V and J genes are TRBV9 and TRBJ2-7; 7 nucleotides match TRBD1. Unmatched junction bases numbered 3, after V lost 4 bases and J lost 2 bases. This CDR3 region has 13 residues. CDR1 and CDR2 (germline): SGDLS, YYNGEE. In DNA, the CDR3 is TGTGCCAGCAGCCGGGACAGAGCCTACGAGCAGTACTTC. This translates into CASSRDRAYEQYF.

Turning to this clone: Other DNA sequences of this sample code for an identical CDR3. V and J are TRBV2 and TRBJ2-2; 11 bases match TRBD2. Trimming removed 6 bases from V and 6 bases from J; junction bases left unmatched: 6. CDR1 and CDR2 from the germline V gene are SNHLY and FYNNEI. The CDR3 contains 15 residues. The CDR3: CASRKLAGAAGELFF. The DNA of the CDR3 is TGTGCCAGCAGGAAACTAGCGGGAGCTGCCGGGGAGCTGTTTTTT.

Notes on this clone: The same CDR3 also results from other DNA sequences found in this sample. The chain combines TRBV27 with TRBJ2-1; TRBD2 matches at 9 bases. Germline V gives CDR1 MNHEY, CDR2 SMNVEV (reference sequence). The trim removed 3 bases at V and 0 bases at J, leaving 0 bases unmatched. The CDR3 spans 15 residues. CDR3 nucleotides: TGTGCCAGCAGTTTTAGCGGGAGCTCCTACAATGAGCAGTTCTTC. Amino acids: CASSFSGSSYNEQFF.

This chain joins TRBV4-1 and TRBJ1-3, with D hard to call. V dropped 0 bases and J dropped 4 bases, with 16 bases sitting between them. CDR1 MGHRA and CDR2 YSYEKL come from the germline V gene. This CDR3 has 17 amino acids. CDR3 nucleotides: TGCGCCAGCAGCCAAGATGCTACTGGGAGGCTCGGAAACACCATATATTTT. It is translated as CASSQDATGRLGNTIYF.

The V and J genes are TRBV27 and TRBJ1-5, with D maybe TRBD1 (6 bases). The CDR3 sequence is 14 residues long. Trimming took 6 bases from V and 2 from J, leaving 11 bases between them. Germline V CDR1 and CDR2: MNHEY, SMNVEV (reference sequence). The DNA of the CDR3 is TGTGCCAGCAGCAGAGGGGGTGGCAATCAGCCCCAGCATTTT. Translation gives CASSRGGGNQPQHF.

This chain links TRBV6-4 with TRBJ2-7, with 8 positions matching TRBD1. Trimming at V came to 10 bases and at J to 7 bases, leaving 9 bases not matched to a gene. There are 12 residues in the CDR3. In germline, CDR1 is MRHNA, CDR2 SNTAGT. This CDR3 reads CATRDRSGEQYF. The CDR3 DNA sequence: TGTGCCACCAGGGACAGGTCAGGGGAGCAGTACTTC.

The V gene is TRBV10-2, the J gene TRBJ2-6, with 7 bases fitting TRBD2. This CDR3 has 18 residues. Germline-derived CDR1 and CDR2 are WSHSY and SAAADI. The trim removed 3 bases at V and 2 bases at J, leaving 10 bases unmatched. CDR3 bases: TGCGCCAGCAGTGATGGGACTATTCCTATCCCTGGGGCCAACGTCCTGACTTTC. It translates to CASSDGTIPIPGANVLTF.

The gene calls are TRBV7-8 and TRBJ1-1; D might be TRBD1 (5 bases). Germline CDR1 SGHVS, CDR2 FQNEAQ. V was cut by 5 bases and J by 4 bases, with 26 bases left in between. The CDR3 length is 18 residues. The CDR3: CASSPQVGRVWVGTEAFF. The CDR3 DNA reads as TGTGCCAGCAGCCCACAGGTGGGGAGGGTCTGGGTGGGCACTGAAGCTTTCTTT.

This clone appeared once. J is TRBJ2-7 and V is TRBV10-3; D is possibly TRBD2 (5 bases). The CDR3 contains 13 residues. V was cut by 5 bases and J by 4 bases, with 12 bases left in between. CDR1 ENHRY and CDR2 SYGVKD come from the germline V gene. CDR3 nucleotide sequence: TGTGCCATCAGTAGGGATTCGGGGTACGAGCAGTACTTC. It is translated as CAISRDSGYEQYF.

The CDR3, as DNA: TGTGCCAGCAGTTACTATAACAGGGTGAACACTGAAGCTTTCTTT. This codes for CASSYYNRVNTEAFF. The chain employs TRBV6-6 and TRBJ1-1; D is perhaps TRBD1 (6 bases). CDR1 is MNHNY and CDR2 is SVGAGI in the germline V gene (reference sequence). V was cut by 1 base and J by 0 bases, with 9 bases left in between. This CDR3 spans 15 amino acids.

The V gene is TRBV4-1, the J gene TRBJ2-2; D call uncertain. Germline assignment: CDR1 MGHRA and CDR2 YSYEKL. The CDR3 extends over 13 amino acids. The V gene lost 0 bases and the J gene lost 6 bases, with 5 bases spanning the gap. The CDR3 sequence: CASSQERAGELFF. The CDR3 DNA sequence: TGCGCCAGCAGCCAAGAACGGGCCGGGGAGCTGTTTTTT.

This chain connects TRBV29-1 to TRBJ1-1; 9 bases map to TRBD1. Per the germline V gene, CDR1 is SQVTM and CDR2 is ANQGSEA. V dropped 7 bases and J dropped 4; count of bases not matched to a gene: 1. The CDR3 is made up of 11 amino acids. The CDR3 sequence is CSGTGVTEAFF. In DNA, the CDR3 is TGCAGCGGGACAGGGGTCACTGAAGCTTTCTTT.

V and J are TRBV27 and TRBJ1-2; a possible D gene is TRBD1 (6 bases). From germline, CDR1 is MNHEY and CDR2 SMNVEV (reference sequence). V lost 5 bases and J 3 bases, leaving 13 bases between the germline ends. CDR3 length: 14 amino acids. CDR3 amino acids: CASSMSGGHYGYTF. CDR3 DNA: TGTGCCAGCAGTATGTCCGGGGGGCACTATGGCTACACCTTC.

The CDR3 loop is CASSFGREERWETQYF. CDR3 coding DNA: TGCGCCAGCAGCTTTGGACGGGAAGAGAGATGGGAGACCCAGTACTTC. The V gene is TRBV5-1, the J gene TRBJ2-5, with a tentative D call TRBD2 (5 bases). This CDR3 is 16 amino acids long. Germline CDR1 reads SGHRS; CDR2 reads YFSETQ. Trimming removed 2 bases from V and 5 bases from J, with 19 bases in between.

This clone was observed a few times. This chain links TRBV7-2 with TRBJ2-1, with D maybe TRBD1 (6 bases). With 1 base removed from V and 4 bases from J, the gap between germline ends came to 20 bases. The CDR3 consists of 18 residues. The germline V gene encodes CDR1 SGHTA and CDR2 FQGNSA. The CDR3 DNA is TGTGCCAGCAGCTTAGTTCCAGGGGTAGGTTTAACTTACAATGAGCAGTTCTTC. Protein product: CASSLVPGVGLTYNEQFF.

The chain employs TRBV5-1 and TRBJ2-2, with 12 bases matching TRBD2. The CDR3 is 14 amino acids. V was pared by 5 bases and J by 8 bases, with 4 bases of the junction left unmatched. CDR1 SGHRS and CDR2 YFSETQ come from the germline V gene. The CDR3 reads CASSSTSGSGELFF. The CDR3 bases are TGCGCCAGCAGTTCGACTAGCGGGAGTGGGGAGCTGTTTTTT.